The 27 T cell receptor beta chains given below trace back to one sample, sequenced in a study of neurological immune-mediated disorders. Each CDR3 protein is one row after TCRdb ran MiXCR on the 5' RACE reads. Of 65,000 to 90,000 distinct CDR3 sequences in the sample, around 3% were seen once. The sequenced sample was PBMCs. The receptor set was obtained from a woman in her 50s with multiple sclerosis.

This clonotype came up many times. The chain combines TRBV4-1 with TRBJ1-2; D uncertain. Trimming removed 4 bases at V and 6 bases at J, with 12 bases between. The germline V gene has CDR1 MGHRA and CDR2 YSYEKL. The length of the CDR3 is 13 residues. CDR3 sequence: CASSPPGRDGYTF. The CDR3 DNA follows: TGCGCCAGCAGCCCACCTGGGAGGGATGGCTACACCTTC.

Many counts were recorded for this clonotype. The rearrangement uses TRBV3-1 and TRBJ2-1, with no clear D. The CDR3 contains 14 residues. Trimming stripped 5 bases from V and 2 bases from J, with 10 bases between. Germline CDR1 is LGHDT and CDR2 is YNNKEL (reference sequence). The CDR3 nucleotides are TGTGCCAGCAGCAACCAGGTCGCCTACAATGAGCAGTTCTTC. It codes for CASSNQVAYNEQFF.

This clonotype was observed many times. V gene TRBV12-3 or TRBV12-4 combines with J gene TRBJ2-5; 10 nucleotides match TRBD2. This CDR3 spans 15 amino acids. J lost 0 bases, V lost 6 bases, and 4 bases had no gene match. The CDR3 sequence: CASSELAGYQETQYF. As DNA, the CDR3 is TGTGCCAGCAGCGAACTAGCGGGGTACCAAGAGACCCAGTACTTC.

This clonotype has ten or more counts. V usage is TRBV7-2 and J usage is TRBJ1-2; D is unresolved. Trimming stripped 1 base from V and 8 bases from J, with 8 bases between. The CDR3 extends over 12 amino acids. The germline gives CDR1 SGHTA, CDR2 FQGNSA. Here the CDR3 DNA reads TGTGCCAGCAGCTTAGACGAGGCGGGCTACACCTTC. It is translated as CASSLDEAGYTF.

This clonotype was detected ten times or more. The gene calls are TRBV27 and TRBJ2-1, with 9 bases lining up with TRBD1. The CDR3 spans 15 residues. Trimming took 8 bases from V and 3 from J; bases not matched to a gene: 8. CDR1 and CDR2 from the germline V gene are MNHEY and SMNVEV (reference sequence). The CDR3 loop is CASGHGTGIYNEQFF. Here the CDR3 DNA reads TGTGCCAGCGGACACGGGACAGGGATCTACAATGAGCAGTTCTTC.

This clonotype occurred many times. The chain carries TRBV29-1 and TRBJ2-3; 9 bases line up with TRBD1. CDR3 length: 14 residues. V gave up 6 bases and J gave up 6 bases; unmatched junction bases: 10. Germline CDR1 and CDR2: SQVTM and ANQGSEA. CDR3 in amino acids: CSVVNRGRDDTQYF. The CDR3 nucleotides read TGCAGCGTAGTAAACAGGGGGCGAGACGATACGCAGTATTTT.

This clonotype was seen a handful of times. The chain combines TRBV20-1 with TRBJ1-6; D call uncertain. V was cut by 6 bases and J by 4 bases, with 16 bases left in between. The CDR3 totals 15 residues. Germline loops: CDR1 DFQATT, CDR2 SNEGSKA (reference sequence). CDR3 nucleotide sequence: TGCAGTGCCAAATCAGGAGGCGCATATAATTCACCCCTCCACTTT. This gives the protein CSAKSGGAYNSPLHF.

This clonotype was observed at least ten times. This chain links TRBV20-1 with TRBJ1-2; 7 bases align to TRBD1. Germline CDR1 reads DFQATT; CDR2 reads SNEGSKA (reference sequence). The J segment lost 4 bases and the V segment lost 5 bases, leaving 13 bases of the junction unmatched. The CDR3 runs to 15 residues. CDR3 bases: TGCAGTGCTCGACCCGGGACAGAGTTTCTCTATGGCTACACCTTC. Translated: CSARPGTEFLYGYTF.

This clonotype was counted ten times or more. The J gene is TRBJ1-5, the V gene TRBV9; D is ambiguous. Trimming cost V 1 base and J 0 bases, with 2 bases left between them. The germline gives CDR1 SGDLS, CDR2 YYNGEE. There are 13 residues in the CDR3. The CDR3 coding sequence is TGTGCCAGCAGCGTAAATAGCAATCAGCCCCAGCATTTT. This encodes CASSVNSNQPQHF.

This clonotype is labeled medium-sized. CDR3 DNA sequence: TGCAGCGTGGATAGCGGGAGGATCGACGAGCAGTACTTC. Translation: CSVDSGRIDEQYF. The rearrangement joins TRBV29-1 to TRBJ2-7; 10 bases match TRBD2. Germline V gene data show CDR1 as SQVTM and CDR2 as ANQGSEA. V lost 6 bases, J lost 5 bases, and 7 bases stayed unmatched. The CDR3 contains 13 residues.

The CDR3 loop reads CASSEAGTGVYGYTF. DNA of the CDR3: TGTGCCAGCTCAGAGGCCGGGACAGGGGTCTATGGCTACACCTTC. This chain links TRBV18 with TRBJ1-2; 10 positions agree with TRBD1. Germline lookup yields CDR1 KGHSH and CDR2 LQKENI. The CDR3 extends over 15 amino acids. Trimming cost V 5 bases and J 4 bases; bases outside gene matches: 7.

This clonotype was picked up many times. The V and J genes are TRBV20-1 and TRBJ2-5, with D tentatively TRBD2 (6 bases). In germline, CDR1 is DFQATT, CDR2 SNEGSKA (reference sequence). The CDR3 has 13 residues. Trimming pared 3 bases from V and 4 bases from J, leaving 12 bases between. This CDR3 is CSARASGLETQYF. Written as DNA, the CDR3 is TGCAGTGCTAGGGCGAGCGGGTTAGAGACCCAGTACTTC.

This clonotype was counted many times. CDR3 in amino acids: CASSHTPSGLAFF. The DNA of the CDR3 is TGTGCCAGCAGCCACACCCCGTCTGGGCTAGCTTTCTTT. This chain uses TRBV14 with TRBJ1-1; D remains unclear. The CDR3 extends over 13 amino acids. Per the germline V gene, CDR1 is SGHDN and CDR2 is FVKESK. The germline V and J ends were trimmed by 3 bases and 10 bases, with 15 bases remaining between them.

This clonotype was recorded at least ten times. V gene TRBV3-1 combines with J gene TRBJ1-6; maybe TRBD1 (5 bases). Germline lookup yields CDR1 LGHDT and CDR2 YNNKEL (reference sequence). The CDR3 spans 15 residues. Trimming took off 1 base at V and 6 bases at J, with 10 bases between the two ends. CDR3 in DNA: TGTGCCAGCAGCCAAGGAAGGGGTGCTAATTCACCCCTCCACTTT. It yields the protein CASSQGRGANSPLHF.

This clonotype was seen ten or more times. This rearrangement joins TRBV10-3 to TRBJ2-7; 9 bases align to TRBD1. V shed 6 bases, J shed 5 bases, and the junction held 14 bases outside the gene matches. Germline lookup yields CDR1 ENHRY and CDR2 SYGVKD. The CDR3 runs to 16 residues. CDR3 sequence reads: CAIRTLVRTGANEQYV. The CDR3 DNA follows: TGTGCCATCAGGACATTAGTTAGGACAGGGGCCAACGAGCAGTACGTC.

This clonotype was found many times. V and J are TRBV28 and TRBJ2-7, with a weak D call TRBD2 (7 bases). This CDR3 has 14 residues. The V end lost 5 bases, the J end lost 2 bases, and 13 bases lay between the germline ends. CDR1 MDHEN and CDR2 SYDVKM come from the germline V gene. The CDR3 region is CASSRGGVTYEQYF. Here the CDR3 DNA reads TGTGCCAGCAGTAGAGGGGGGGTTACCTACGAGCAGTACTTC.

Ten or more counts support this clonotype. This chain joins TRBV10-3 and TRBJ2-1, with TRBD1 matching 7 bases. The germline V gene encodes CDR1 ENHRY and CDR2 SYGVKD. Losses at the gene ends were 6 bases for V and 2 bases for J; bases not matched to a gene: 10. The CDR3 totals 16 residues. The CDR3 sequence is CAIRADGTATYNEQFF. DNA of the CDR3: TGTGCCATCAGGGCTGATGGGACAGCTACCTACAATGAGCAGTTCTTC.

In its sample, this clonotype was seen many times. The V and J genes are TRBV20-1 and TRBJ2-5; D not certain. The CDR3 extends over 15 amino acids. Germline-derived CDR1 and CDR2 are DFQATT and SNEGSKA (reference sequence). Trimming shortened V by 3 bases and J by 5 bases, and 19 bases separated the two germline ends. CDR3 DNA sequence: TGCAGTGCTAGGCCTATGGTGCGGTTTGGGGAGACCCAGTACTTC. This codes for CSARPMVRFGETQYF.

Many counts were recorded for this clonotype. The chain joins TRBV12-3 or TRBV12-4 to TRBJ1-1; 7 bases match TRBD1. Trimming removed 1 base from V and 1 base from J; junction bases left unmatched: 3. There are 15 residues in the CDR3. The CDR3 DNA sequence: TGTGCCAGCAGTTTAGGCAGGGGGAGGAACACTGAAGCTTTCTTT. It translates to CASSLGRGRNTEAFF.

This clonotype was seen ten or more times. The chain uses TRBV20-1 and TRBJ2-5; TRBD2 is a possible D gene (7 bases). V lost 5 bases and J lost 0, with 13 bases in between. The CDR3 loop spans 14 amino acids. Germline assignment: CDR1 DFQATT and CDR2 SNEGSKA (reference sequence). Here the CDR3 DNA reads TGCAGTGCTGGGGGGGCGACGTACCAAGAGACCCAGTACTTC. Its translation is CSAGGATYQETQYF.

Many counts were recorded for this clonotype. V is TRBV5-1 and J is TRBJ2-1; a possible D gene is TRBD2 (6 bases). Trimming removed 0 bases at V and 5 bases at J, with 9 bases between. Per the germline V gene, CDR1 is SGHRS and CDR2 is YFSETQ. CDR3 length equals 14 residues. This CDR3 is CASSLVSGHNEQFF. The CDR3, as DNA: TGCGCCAGCAGCTTGGTTAGCGGTCACAATGAGCAGTTCTTC.

This clonotype was counted many times. This chain connects TRBV15 to TRBJ2-1; 13 nucleotides match TRBD2. Trimming cost V 3 bases and J 8 bases; bases outside gene matches: 7. This CDR3 contains 16 residues. Germline loops: CDR1 LNHNV, CDR2 YYDKDF (reference sequence). The DNA of the CDR3 is TGTGCCACCAGCAGGGGACTAGCGGGAAATGCGGATGAGCAGTTCTTC. This sequence encodes CATSRGLAGNADEQFF.

On this clonotype itself: This may be a read error, as it is one base from a much larger clone. This chain joins TRBV6-1 and TRBJ2-3; 10 bases line up with TRBD2. There are 19 residues in the CDR3. V lost 2 bases to trimming and J lost 8 bases; unmatched junction nucleotides: 19. Germline V gene data show CDR1 as MNHNS and CDR2 as SASEGT. The CDR3 DNA sequence: TGTGCCAGCAGTGAAACTCCCCGACCGGGACTAGCGAAGATGGCTACGCAGTATTTT. Translation: CASSETPRPGLAKMATQYF.

This clonotype was observed many times. The V gene is TRBV20-1, the J gene TRBJ2-5, with 10 bases identical to TRBD2. V lost 3 bases, J lost 1 base, and 14 bases stayed unmatched. CDR3 size: 18 residues. Germline V lookup: CDR1 DFQATT, CDR2 SNEGSKA (reference sequence). DNA of the CDR3: TGCAGTGCTAGTGGCTGGGGTCTAGCGGGAGCCCGCCAAGAGACCCAGTACTTC. This encodes CSASGWGLAGARQETQYF.

This clonotype was counted ten times or more. V and J are TRBV20-1 and TRBJ2-3; D ambiguous. This CDR3 region has 13 residues. CDR1 and CDR2 (germline): DFQATT, SNEGSKA (reference sequence). The V gene lost 2 bases and the J gene lost 5 bases, with 11 bases spanning the gap. The CDR3 DNA sequence: TGCAGTGCTAGACATGGAACGCGAGATACGCAGTATTTT. Translated: CSARHGTRDTQYF.

Many counts were recorded for this clonotype. V and J are TRBV2 and TRBJ1-4; D unresolved. The V and J ends lost 8 bases and 8 bases respectively, with 15 bases between them. Germline CDR1 SNHLY, CDR2 FYNNEI. This CDR3 region has 13 residues. CDR3: CASVTGSKEKLFF. CDR3 DNA: TGTGCCAGCGTTACGGGGTCGAAAGAAAAACTGTTTTTT.

Ten or more counts support this clonotype. The CDR3, as DNA: TGTGCCAGTGGTGTGCAAAAACGGACAGATACGCAGTATTTT. This encodes CASGVQKRTDTQYF. V is TRBV2 and J is TRBJ2-3; D is ambiguous. V lost 9 bases and J lost 3, with 16 bases in between. CDR1 and CDR2 from the germline V gene are SNHLY and FYNNEI. The CDR3 has 14 amino acids.